The 5 T cell receptor beta chains presented below share a single source sample, sequenced in a study of human T cells and chemical hapten exposure. One entry per CDR3 protein results from TCRdb running MiXCR on the RACE reads. There are under 200,000 distinct CDR3 sequences in the sample; about 14% occur only once, and about 1.7% lies in the top ten. As to time point: patch test 1, 2 weeks after DPC sensitization. As to treatment: therapeutic diphenylcyclopropenone sensitization with weekly scalp DPC. The material sequenced was whole blood, taken in connection with sensitization to the hapten diphenylcyclopropenone (DPC). The source is a young woman with alopecia areata. Some clones in this sample may be carry-over from other donors' samples.

This clonotype was recorded a few times. The CDR3 DNA sequence: TGTGCCAGCAGCGTTCGGACTAGCGGCACAGATACGCAGTATTTT. Protein: CASSVRTSGTDTQYF. The chain has TRBV5-4 and TRBJ2-3, with 9 bases matching TRBD2. CDR3 length: 15 amino acids. The V and J ends lost 4 bases and 1 base, in that order; junction bases with no gene match: 4. The germline gives CDR1 SGHNT, CDR2 YYREEE (reference sequence).

This clonotype was seen only a few times. The chain couples TRBV7-6 to TRBJ2-3, with D perhaps given as TRBD1 or TRBD2 (5 bases each). The CDR3 sequence is 14 residues long. Germline V CDR1 and CDR2: SGHVS, FNYEAQ. V lost 5 bases and J lost 4, with 13 bases in between. The CDR3 here is CASSPRAGADTQYF. In DNA, the CDR3 is TGTGCCAGCAGCCCCAGGGCGGGTGCAGATACGCAGTATTTT.

This clonotype was observed a handful of times. This chain connects TRBV19 to TRBJ1-4, with D maybe TRBD1 (5 bases). The length of the CDR3 is 15 residues. The V gene lost 6 bases and the J gene lost 0 bases, with 11 bases spanning the gap. Germline CDR1 reads LNHDA; CDR2 reads SQIVND (reference sequence). The DNA of the CDR3 is TGTGCCAGTAGGGACTCGGGGGCAACTAATGAAAAACTGTTTTTT. This translates into CASRDSGATNEKLFF.

The chain uses TRBV7-2 and TRBJ1-5, with 7 bases fitting TRBD1. V lost 5 bases to trimming and J lost 0 bases; unmatched junction nucleotides: 13. This CDR3 is built from 18 residues. Germline lookup yields CDR1 SGHTA and CDR2 FQGNSA. The CDR3 region has the DNA TGTGCCAGCAGCCCCACCGCGACAGGGATGGGTAGCAATCAGCCCCAGCATTTT. Translated: CASSPTATGMGSNQPQHF. The entire variable domain, with the rest obtained from reference TRBV7-2 and TRBJ1-5, is as follows: GAGVSQSPSNKVTEKGKDVELRCDPISGHTALYWYRQSLGQGLEFLIYFQGNSAPDKSGLPSDRFSAERTGGSVSTLTIQRTQQEDSAVYLCASSPTATGMGSNQPQHFGDGTRLSIL.

The sample holds many counts of this clonotype. This sequence joins TRBV28 and TRBJ2-7, with a possible D match to TRBD1 (6 bases). This CDR3 is 13 amino acids long. V was clipped by 5 bases and J by 2 bases, with 10 bases between them. In germline, CDR1 is MDHEN, CDR2 SYDVKM. CDR3 DNA: TGTGCCAGCAGTCCGACAGGTCCCTACGAGCAGTACTTC. Its translation: CASSPTGPYEQYF.